This T cell receptor beta chain originates from a study of blood T cell repertoires in COVID-19. For the study at large: Acute and convalescent COVID-19 specimens originated in the United States, Italy and Spain.

Profiling relied on immunoSEQ multiplex PCR, and the TCRdb table lists in-frame clones only, not all of them. In the table there are approximately 410,000 clones, roughly 88% of which are singletons. This CDR3 contains 17 residues. Germline V gene lookup returns CDR1 SGHNT and CDR2 YYREEE (reference sequence). V lost 3 bases and J lost 0, with 16 bases in between. The TCR was taken from a woman younger than 45 with active or convalescent COVID-19. The sample taken for sequencing was peripheral blood. V usage is TRBV5-4 and J usage is TRBJ1-3, with D maybe TRBD1 (6 bases). CDR3 bases: TGTGCCAGCAGCTCTAAACAGGGTGAGAACTCTGGAAACACCATATATTTT. Protein product: CASSSKQGENSGNTIYF.